One sample yielded the 20 T cell receptor beta chains listed below, sequenced in a study of cytomegalovirus exposure and HLA in healthy donors. 13 Jbeta primers and 60 Vbeta primers were used for the PCR. Sequencing was performed with immunoSEQ multiplex PCR; in TCRdb, only in-frame clones are kept and a portion is missing. The sample contains fewer than 45,000 clones, approximately 79% of which appear only once. Specimen: PBMCs. The source is a woman aged 25 to 39 in good health and CMV-seropositive.

V gene TRBV5-1 combines with J gene TRBJ2-3, with 8 nucleotides matching TRBD2. This CDR3 spans 16 amino acids. After removal of 4 bases from V and 5 bases from J, the junction contained 12 bases not matched to a gene. Germline assignment: CDR1 SGHRS and CDR2 YFSETQ. The CDR3 bases are TGCGCCAGCAGCCCAGGTCCGGGACTAGTGGTAGATACGCAGTATTTT. This sequence encodes CASSPGPGLVVDTQYF.

The chain links TRBV5-5 to TRBJ2-7; D remains ambiguous. Deletions cut 0 bases from V and 2 bases from J, with 9 bases between. The CDR3 has 14 amino acids. Germline V lookup: CDR1 SGHKS, CDR2 YYEKEE (reference sequence). The CDR3 DNA follows: TGTGCCAGCAGCTTGGGTGGGCTGGCCTACGAGCAGTACTTC. Its protein product is CASSLGGLAYEQYF.

The chain has TRBV5-1 and TRBJ1-1; 9 bases agree with TRBD1. Germline-derived CDR1 and CDR2 are SGHRS and YFSETQ. J lost 6 bases, V lost 2 bases, and 5 bases had no gene match. This CDR3 comprises 14 residues. The CDR3 region is CASSLTGGLAEAFF. The CDR3 DNA reads TGCGCCAGCAGCTTAACAGGGGGCTTGGCTGAAGCTTTCTTT.

The chain combines TRBV11-1 with TRBJ1-1; TRBD1 agrees at 8 bases. CDR3 size: 16 residues. CDR1 and CDR2 from the germline V gene are SGHAT and FQDESV (reference sequence). After removal of 2 bases from V and 0 bases from J, the junction contained 5 bases not matched to a gene. As DNA, the CDR3 is TGTGCCAGCAGCTTACAGGGGGCCCTTATGAACACTGAAGCTTTCTTT. It is translated as CASSLQGALMNTEAFF.

This clone was picked up a small number of times. The rearrangement joins TRBV28 to TRBJ2-5; D not certain. There are 11 residues in the CDR3. Germline V gene lookup returns CDR1 MDHEN and CDR2 SYDVKM. V was cut by 7 bases and J by 3 bases, with 6 bases left in between. CDR3 amino acids: CASNGEETQYF. The CDR3 nucleotides read TGTGCCAGCAATGGAGAAGAGACCCAGTACTTC.

The J gene is TRBJ1-1, the V gene TRBV27, with 7 positions matching TRBD1. J lost 7 bases, V lost 2 bases, and 7 bases had no gene match. The CDR3 runs to 14 residues. CDR1 MNHEY and CDR2 SMNVEV come from the germline V gene (reference sequence). The CDR3 nucleotides read TGTGCCAGCAGTTTAGGACAGGTGGGGAATGAAGCTTTCTTT. It codes for CASSLGQVGNEAFF.

The chain has TRBV5-6 and TRBJ2-3, with TRBD2 identical over 8 bases. Trimming took 3 bases from V and 5 from J; bases not matched to a gene: 5. The CDR3 loop spans 14 amino acids. In germline, CDR1 is SGHDT, CDR2 YYEEEE. The CDR3 DNA is TGTGCCAGCAGCTCGGGGGGGCTTGGAGATACGCAGTATTTT. It translates to CASSSGGLGDTQYF.

The rearrangement joins TRBV15 to TRBJ2-5; TRBD1 agrees at 8 bases. CDR1 is LNHNV and CDR2 is YYDKDF in the germline V gene (reference sequence). This CDR3 has 15 residues. The ends lost 2 bases at V and 2 bases at J; junction bases unmatched: 4. The CDR3 DNA sequence: TGTGCCACCAGCAGACAGGGGGCGCAACAAGAGACCCAGTACTTC. The encoded protein is CATSRQGAQQETQYF.

This sequence joins TRBV4-1 and TRBJ2-5; possibly TRBD1 for D (5 bases). This CDR3 has 15 amino acids. Germline V gene lookup returns CDR1 MGHRA and CDR2 YSYEKL. V was shortened by 4 bases and J by 5 bases, with 17 bases between the two germline ends. This chain's CDR3 is CASSRRQGPRETQYF. The CDR3, as DNA: TGCGCCAGCAGCCGACGGCAGGGCCCTCGGGAGACCCAGTACTTC.

The V gene is TRBV9, the J gene TRBJ2-7, with a tentative D call TRBD2 (5 bases). Trimming cost V 1 base and J 0 bases, with 11 bases left between them. Germline V CDR1 and CDR2: SGDLS, YYNGEE. This CDR3 contains 15 residues. The CDR3 sequence: CASSVNERSSYEQYF. In DNA form, the CDR3 reads TGTGCCAGCAGCGTAAATGAGCGGAGCTCCTACGAGCAGTACTTC.

This clone was counted a few times. This chain connects TRBV11-1 to TRBJ1-1, with D possibly matching TRBD1 (6 bases). The length of the CDR3 is 15 residues. Trimming shortened V by 5 bases and J by 2 bases, and 15 bases separated the two germline ends. Germline V CDR1 and CDR2: SGHAT, FQDESV (reference sequence). This CDR3 reads CASSPQGRENTEAFF. CDR3 in DNA: TGTGCCAGCAGCCCCCAGGGGAGGGAAAACACTGAAGCTTTCTTT.

The chain links TRBV2 to TRBJ2-1, with TRBD1 identical over 8 bases. The ends lost 5 bases at V and 4 bases at J; junction bases unmatched: 13. This CDR3 region has 17 residues. Germline V gives CDR1 SNHLY, CDR2 FYNNEI. Here the CDR3 reads CASSWGQGARIYNEQFF. The DNA for the CDR3 is TGTGCCAGCAGTTGGGGCCAGGGGGCCCGGATATACAATGAGCAGTTCTTC. Full variable domain (missing parts from reference TRBV2 and TRBJ2-1): EPEVTQTPSHQVTQMGQEVILRCVPISNHLYFYWYRQILGQKVEFLVSFYNNEISEKSEIFDDQFSVERPDGSNFTLKIRSTKLEDSAMYFCASSWGQGARIYNEQFFGPGTRLTVL.

Written as DNA, the CDR3 is TGTGCCAGCCTCAGGGGGGACGGGACAGGGGGCTACACCTTC. This gives the protein CASLRGDGTGGYTF. This rearrangement joins TRBV27 to TRBJ1-2, with 9 bases fitting TRBD1. Germline V gives CDR1 MNHEY, CDR2 SMNVEV (reference sequence). This CDR3 has 14 amino acids. Unmatched junction bases numbered 12, after V lost 8 bases and J lost 8 bases.

A single count supports this clone. The chain combines TRBV11-2 with TRBJ1-1; D not certain. This CDR3 comprises 13 residues. Germline-derived CDR1 and CDR2 are SGHAT and FQNNGV. Between the trimmed V and J ends, which lost 3 bases and 1 base, there was a span of 6 bases. CDR3 amino acids: CASSFSGNTEAFF. The CDR3 DNA is TGTGCCAGCAGCTTCTCAGGGAACACTGAAGCTTTCTTT.

This clone was seen just once. V is TRBV7-2 and J is TRBJ1-5; D is undetermined. Germline V CDR1 and CDR2: SGHTA, FQGNSA. Trimming cost V 1 base and J 5 bases, with 9 bases left between them. This CDR3 comprises 14 residues. CDR3 region: CASSLVAVDQPQHF. The CDR3 DNA follows: TGTGCCAGCAGCTTAGTGGCAGTGGATCAGCCCCAGCATTTT.

J is TRBJ2-1 and V is TRBV5-1, with a possible D match to TRBD1 (6 bases). V lost 0 bases and J lost 3, with 10 bases in between. This CDR3 comprises 15 residues. Germline values: CDR1 SGHRS, CDR2 YFSETQ. The CDR3 sequence: CASSLAPDSYNEQFF. Here the CDR3 DNA reads TGCGCCAGCAGCTTGGCGCCGGACAGCTACAATGAGCAGTTCTTC. Full variable domain (missing parts from reference TRBV5-1 and TRBJ2-1): KAGVTQTPRYLIKTRGQQVTLSCSPISGHRSVSWYQQTPGQGLQFLFEYFSETQRNKGNFPGRFSGRQFSNSRSEMNVSTLELGDSALYLCASSLAPDSYNEQFFGPGTRLTVL.

In its sample, this clone was seen a few times. V gene TRBV5-6 combines with J gene TRBJ1-4, with 7 nucleotides matching TRBD1. V trimming: 0 bases; J trimming: 8 bases; junction bases outside the gene matches: 10. CDR3 length: 16 amino acids. Per germline, CDR1 SGHDT and CDR2 YYEEEE. For the CDR3, the DNA is TGTGCCAGCAGCTTGGCCGGACAGGTAGTACAGGAAAAACTGTTTTTT. Its protein is CASSLAGQVVQEKLFF.

This clone was found a few times. The rearrangement links TRBV6-1 to TRBJ2-1; TRBD2 agrees at 13 bases. V shed 10 bases and J 10 bases; nucleotides not matched to a gene: 7. Germline CDR1 is MNHNS and CDR2 is SASEGT. The CDR3 totals 13 residues. CDR3 amino acids: CATTGLAGEEQFF. CDR3 sequence (DNA): TGTGCCACCACCGGACTAGCGGGAGAGGAGCAGTTCTTC.

This chain connects TRBV6-1 to TRBJ2-1; TRBD2 might be the D (6 bases). The germline V gene encodes CDR1 MNHNS and CDR2 SASEGT. CDR3 length: 16 amino acids. V lost 4 bases and J lost 0, with 13 bases in between. CDR3 coding DNA: TGTGCCAGCAGTGGCACTAGCTCGAGCTCCTACAATGAGCAGTTCTTC. This translates into CASSGTSSSSYNEQFF.

V is TRBV6-6 and J is TRBJ2-2; 14 bases match TRBD2. Germline CDR1 reads MNHNY; CDR2 reads SVGAGI (reference sequence). The CDR3 runs 15 residues. The J segment lost 7 bases and the V segment lost 5 bases, leaving 3 bases of the junction unmatched. CDR3 DNA: TGTGCCAGCAGTGTGACTAGCGGGAGGGACGGGGAGCTGTTTTTT. Translation: CASSVTSGRDGELFF.